This entry describes one TCR beta chain. Libraries were prepared by immunoSEQ multiplex PCR; TCRdb keeps only in-frame clonotypes and omits some of them. The sample lists approximately 360,000 clones, about 87% occurring once. This entry is derived from a study of blood T cell repertoires in COVID-19. Material: PBMCs or T cells enriched from blood (not recorded which). The receptor was isolated from a man aged 35-49 years in a cohort exposed to, infected with or recovered from COVID-19 (not recorded which).

The CDR3 region is CASSFFAGVYEQYF. The CDR3, as DNA: TGTGCCAGCAGCTTTTTTGCGGGAGTATACGAGCAGTACTTC. J is TRBJ2-7 and V is TRBV11-2; 7 nucleotides agree with TRBD2. The CDR3 runs to 14 residues. The J segment lost 4 bases and the V segment lost 3 bases, leaving 6 bases of the junction unmatched. CDR1 is SGHAT, CDR2 FQNNGV, per germline. The whole variable domain, remainder taken from reference TRBV11-2 and TRBJ2-7, is EAGVAQSPRYKIIEKRQSVAFWCNPISGHATLYWYQQILGQGPKLLIQFQNNGVVDDSQLPKDRFSAERLKGVDSTLKIQPAKLEDSAVYLCASSFFAGVYEQYFGPGTRLTVT.